The 25 T cell receptor beta chains below were found in one sample sequenced in a study of blood T cells in healthy people across ages. It was with a sample-barcoded 5' primer and a J-beta primer mix that a second PCR of roughly 6 to 12 cycles was run. TCRdb ran MiXCR on the 5' RACE reads and lists one entry per CDR3 protein. The sample comprises about 1.4 million distinct CDR3 sequences, around 59% of which are singletons, and approximately 7% rests with the top ten. The sequenced sample was blood. Every receptor here comes from a man aged 18 to 30 in good health.

There are a few counts of this clonotype. In nucleotides, the CDR3 is TGTGCCAGCAGTTACTCAGGGTTGGACACTGAAGCTTTCTTT. Protein product: CASSYSGLDTEAFF. The chain has TRBV6-2 or TRBV6-3 and TRBJ1-1, with no clear D. Germline CDR1 and CDR2: MNHEY and SVGEGT. V lost 0 bases and J 3 bases, leaving 8 bases between the germline ends. This CDR3 spans 14 amino acids.

This clonotype was recorded a few times. The chain uses TRBV29-1 and TRBJ2-1, with 9 bases aligning to TRBD2. CDR1 is SQVTM, CDR2 ANQGSEA, per germline. The CDR3 consists of 16 residues. The V gene end was trimmed by 3 bases and the J gene end by 4 bases; junction bases not matched to a gene: 10. CDR3 in DNA: TGCAGCGTTGACGGTTTGACTAGCGGAACTTACAATGAGCAGTTCTTC. Encoded protein: CSVDGLTSGTYNEQFF.

This clonotype has only a few counts. V usage is TRBV27 and J usage is TRBJ2-7; D is undetermined. This CDR3 is built from 13 residues. Between the trimmed V and J ends, which lost 7 bases and 6 bases, there was a span of 16 bases. Germline assignment: CDR1 MNHEY and CDR2 SMNVEV (reference sequence). For the CDR3, the DNA is TGTGCCAGCACCTCCTCGCCGGTGGGCGAGCAGTACTTC. This encodes CASTSSPVGEQYF.

The chain couples TRBV10-3 to TRBJ2-7; TRBD1 matches 11 bases. Germline loops: CDR1 ENHRY, CDR2 SYGVKD. V lost 11 bases and J lost 6; bases outside the gene matches: 15. The CDR3 is 15 residues long. In DNA form, the CDR3 reads TGTGCCTCACTGAGGGACAGGGGGAATTTAAGCGAGCAGTACTTC. Its translation is CASLRDRGNLSEQYF.

This clonotype turned up a few times. V usage is TRBV29-1 and J usage is TRBJ2-7; tentative D call: TRBD1 (6 bases). Germline values: CDR1 SQVTM, CDR2 ANQGSEA. Trimming pared 3 bases from V and 2 bases from J, leaving 11 bases between. CDR3 length equals 13 residues. The CDR3 DNA reads as TGCAGCGTTGAGGGGACAAACACCTACGAGCAGTACTTC. Amino acids: CSVEGTNTYEQYF.

The chain links TRBV6-2 or TRBV6-3 to TRBJ1-5, with D uncertain. CDR1 and CDR2 (germline): MNHEY, SVGEGT. The CDR3 covers 14 residues. Trimming stripped 6 bases from V and 4 bases from J, with 13 bases between. The CDR3 DNA reads TGTGCCAGCAGCCGGACCGCGTTTAATCAGCCCCAGCATTTT. It specifies CASSRTAFNQPQHF.

This chain joins TRBV10-3 and TRBJ2-1; 8 bases agree with TRBD1. Trimming at V came to 4 bases and at J to 7 bases, leaving 6 bases not matched to a gene. In germline, CDR1 is ENHRY, CDR2 SYGVKD. The CDR3 length is 14 residues. CDR3 coding DNA: TGTGCCATCAGTGGCCAGGGGGCTTTAAATGAGCAGTTCTTC. Encoded protein: CAISGQGALNEQFF.

The chain carries TRBV6-5 and TRBJ2-1, with D perhaps matching TRBD2 (7 bases). The germline V gene has CDR1 MNHEY and CDR2 SVGAGI. V lost 2 bases and J lost 7, with 12 bases in between. CDR3 size: 14 residues. The CDR3 sequence: CASSYEGGGNEQFF. CDR3 coding DNA: TGTGCCAGCAGTTACGAAGGGGGGGGTAATGAGCAGTTCTTC.

As regards this clonotype: One end of the junction fails to match germline, which may point to a read error. The V and J genes are TRBV27 and TRBJ1-1, with no clear D. The CDR3 length is 12 residues. Looked up from germline, CDR1 is MNHEY and CDR2 is SMNVEV (reference sequence). The CDR3 sequence: CASRLLDGEAFF. CDR3 nucleotide sequence: TGTGCCAGCAGGTTATTAGACGGCGAAGCTTTCTTT.

This clonotype occurred a few times. V is TRBV4-2 and J is TRBJ1-5; 7 nucleotides match TRBD1. Germline CDR1 reads LGHNA; CDR2 reads YNFKEQ. There are 18 residues in the CDR3. The V gene end was trimmed by 5 bases and the J gene end by 1 base; junction bases not matched to a gene: 14. Here the CDR3 DNA reads TGTGCCAGCAGCGCGGGGGACAGCAGTTTTTTAAGCAATCAGCCCCAGCATTTT. Residues: CASSAGDSSFLSNQPQHF.

This clonotype was seen a handful of times. The V and J genes are TRBV25-1 and TRBJ2-1; D is unresolved. CDR3 length equals 13 residues. Germline V gene lookup returns CDR1 MGHDK and CDR2 SYGVNS. The V and J ends lost 0 bases and 3 bases respectively, with 3 bases between them. As DNA, the CDR3 is TGTGCCAGCAGTGAATATAGCTACAATGAGCAGTTCTTC. Protein sequence: CASSEYSYNEQFF. Together with reference TRBV25-1 and TRBJ2-1, the CDR3 gives the full variable domain: EADIYQTPRYLVIGTGKKITLECSQTMGHDKMYWYQQDPGMELHLIHYSYGVNSTEKGDLSSESTVSRIRTEHFPLTLESARPSHTSQYLCASSEYSYNEQFFGPGTRLTVL.

This clonotype was seen a few times. The chain employs TRBV14 and TRBJ2-2; D is uncertain. This CDR3 is built from 12 residues. Between the trimmed V and J ends, which lost 3 bases and 6 bases, there was a span of 5 bases. CDR1 SGHDN and CDR2 FVKESK come from the germline V gene. The CDR3 DNA reads TGTGCCAGCAGCCATAGCTCCGGGGAGCTGTTTTTT. Translating gives CASSHSSGELFF.

This clonotype was detected only a few times. This sequence joins TRBV27 and TRBJ1-4; 8 bases agree with TRBD1. With 3 bases clipped from V and 8 bases from J, the junction kept 8 bases outside the gene matches. The CDR3 has 15 residues. Germline CDR1 reads MNHEY; CDR2 reads SMNVEV (reference sequence). The CDR3 spells CASSLHDRGLEKLFF. The CDR3 DNA reads TGTGCCAGCAGTTTGCACGACAGGGGATTAGAAAAACTGTTTTTT.

The chain carries TRBV30 and TRBJ2-7; D ambiguous. Trimming took 3 bases from V and 7 from J, leaving 10 bases between them. This CDR3 comprises 11 residues. The germline gives CDR1 GTSNPN, CDR2 SVGIG (reference sequence). CDR3 amino acids: CAWRDPPEQYF. Here the CDR3 DNA reads TGTGCCTGGAGGGACCCCCCAGAGCAGTACTTC.

This clonotype was recorded a few times. The chain is built from TRBV6-1 and TRBJ1-2, with unresolved D. The V end lost 0 bases, the J end lost 8 bases, and 4 bases lay between the germline ends. The CDR3 extends over 11 amino acids. The germline V gene encodes CDR1 MNHNS and CDR2 SASEGT. This CDR3 reads CASSEAGGYTF. CDR3 nucleotide sequence: TGTGCCAGCAGTGAAGCGGGAGGCTACACCTTC.

V is TRBV27 and J is TRBJ1-2; D unresolved. The CDR3 sequence is 13 residues long. Trimming took off 4 bases at V and 8 bases at J, with 14 bases between the two ends. Germline-derived CDR1 and CDR2 are MNHEY and SMNVEV (reference sequence). In DNA, the CDR3 is TGTGCCAGCAGTTCGCCGATCGACAAAGGCTACACCTTC. Translated, it gives CASSSPIDKGYTF.

This CDR3 reads CASSQTQDSTYEQYF. The CDR3, as DNA: TGCGCCAGCAGCCAAACTCAGGACAGTACCTACGAGCAGTACTTC. The chain joins TRBV4-1 to TRBJ2-4; D might be TRBD1 (6 bases). Matching the DNA end better, TRBJ2-7 makes the J call doubtful. Germline CDR1 MGHRA, CDR2 YSYEKL. The CDR3 loop spans 15 amino acids.

The chain is built from TRBV6-1 and TRBJ1-5; TRBD1 is a possible D gene (5 bases). Germline lookup yields CDR1 MNHNS and CDR2 SASEGT. The CDR3 extends over 14 amino acids. Trimming pared 1 base from V and 6 bases from J, leaving 10 bases between. CDR3 DNA: TGTGCCAGCAGTGAAGACGGGGCGGGTCAGCCCCAGCATTTT. Protein sequence: CASSEDGAGQPQHF.

A single count supports this clonotype. The rearrangement uses TRBV27 and TRBJ1-4, with a tentative D call TRBD1 (6 bases). Germline CDR1 reads MNHEY; CDR2 reads SMNVEV (reference sequence). The CDR3 contains 14 residues. The ends were cut back, 6 bases at V and 7 bases at J, with 15 bases in the middle. The CDR3 reads CASRTGGGSEKLFF. CDR3 bases: TGTGCCAGCAGGACGGGCGGGGGCAGTGAAAAACTGTTTTTT.

The chain employs TRBV5-1 and TRBJ2-1; TRBD2 agrees at 14 bases. V lost 4 bases and J lost 7; bases outside the gene matches: 19. This CDR3 region has 20 residues. Germline V lookup: CDR1 SGHRS, CDR2 YFSETQ. CDR3 region: CASSGRGTSGSTPRGNEQFF. In DNA, the CDR3 is TGCGCCAGCAGCGGCCGGGGGACTAGCGGGAGTACCCCCAGGGGGAATGAGCAGTTCTTC.

The chain links TRBV5-1 to TRBJ1-5, with 10 positions matching TRBD1. The junction had 6 bases not matched to a gene; V was cut back by 4 bases and J by 5 bases. Germline CDR1 reads SGHRS; CDR2 reads YFSETQ. The CDR3 consists of 15 residues. The CDR3 DNA reads as TGCGCCAGCAGCCAAGGGACAGGGGAGTATCAGCCCCAGCATTTT. Translation gives CASSQGTGEYQPQHF.

This clonotype has a handful of counts. The rearrangement joins TRBV7-2 to TRBJ2-7; 7 nucleotides match TRBD1. Trimming at V came to 3 bases and at J to 1 base, leaving 6 bases not matched to a gene. This CDR3 spans 15 amino acids. CDR1 is SGHTA, CDR2 FQGNSA, per germline. Here the CDR3 reads CASSFEDRLSYEQYF. Written as DNA, the CDR3 is TGTGCCAGCAGCTTTGAGGACAGGCTATCCTACGAGCAGTACTTC.

The chain has TRBV3-1 and TRBJ1-2, with TRBD1 as a possible D gene (6 bases). The CDR3 spans 16 residues. With 1 base removed from V and 5 bases from J, the gap between germline ends came to 17 bases. Per the germline V gene, CDR1 is LGHDT and CDR2 is YNNKEL (reference sequence). The CDR3 nucleotides read TGTGCCAGCAGCCAAGCGTTGCAGGGGCAGGTTTATGGCTACACCTTC. Residues: CASSQALQGQVYGYTF. Full variable domain (missing parts from reference TRBV3-1 and TRBJ1-2): DTAVSQTPKYLVTQMGNDKSIKCEQNLGHDTMYWYKQDSKKFLKIMFSYNNKELIINETVPNRFSPKSPDKAHLNLHINSLELGDSAVYFCASSQALQGQVYGYTFGSGTRLTVV.

The gene calls are TRBV20-1 and TRBJ2-7; TRBD2 is a possible D gene (5 bases). The germline V and J ends were trimmed by 5 bases and 7 bases, with 24 bases remaining between them. The CDR3 sequence is 15 residues long. The V gene's germline CDR1 is DFQATT and CDR2 SNEGSKA (reference sequence). The CDR3 nucleotides are TGCAGTGCTTGCGACCGGGCCCCCGACTACAATGAGCAGTACTTC. This sequence encodes CSACDRAPDYNEQYF.

The CDR3 loop is CASRDRGLGNEQFF. The DNA of the CDR3 is TGTGCCAGCAGAGACAGGGGGCTGGGCAATGAGCAGTTCTTC. This sequence joins TRBV25-1 and TRBJ2-1, with 10 bases matching TRBD1. With V trimmed by 6 bases and J by 6 bases, 5 bases remained unmatched. The V gene's germline CDR1 is MGHDK and CDR2 SYGVNS. This CDR3 has 14 amino acids.